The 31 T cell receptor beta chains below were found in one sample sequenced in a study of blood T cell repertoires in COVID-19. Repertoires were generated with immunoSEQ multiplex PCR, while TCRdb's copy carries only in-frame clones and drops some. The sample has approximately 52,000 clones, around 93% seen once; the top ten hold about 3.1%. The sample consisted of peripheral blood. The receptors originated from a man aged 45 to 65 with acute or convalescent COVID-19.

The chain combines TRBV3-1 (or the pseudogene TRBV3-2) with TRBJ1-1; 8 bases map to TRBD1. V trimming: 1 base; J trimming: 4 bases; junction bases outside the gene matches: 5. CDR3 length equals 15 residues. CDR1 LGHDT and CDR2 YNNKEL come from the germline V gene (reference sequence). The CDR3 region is CASSQGAGGFTEAFF. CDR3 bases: TGTGCCAGCAGCCAAGGGGCAGGGGGCTTCACTGAAGCTTTCTTT.

Here the CDR3 reads CASSLSPGGLTEAFF. CDR3 bases: TGTGCCAGCAGCTTAAGCCCAGGGGGCCTCACTGAAGCTTTCTTT. The V gene is TRBV11-2, the J gene TRBJ1-1; TRBD1 matches at 8 bases. The CDR3 sequence is 15 residues long. CDR1 SGHAT and CDR2 FQNNGV come from the germline V gene. V shed 2 bases, J shed 4 bases, and the junction held 6 bases outside the gene matches.

The CDR3 nucleotides are TGCGCCAGCAGCTCCCTACGGTCTAGCACAGATACGCAGTATTTT. It specifies CASSSLRSSTDTQYF. J is TRBJ2-3 and V is TRBV5-1; the D is unclear. Trimming took 3 bases from V and 0 from J, leaving 11 bases between them. This CDR3 is 15 amino acids long. Germline V gene sequence: CDR1 SGHRS, CDR2 YFSETQ. The whole variable domain, filled in from reference TRBV5-1 and TRBJ2-3, reads KAGVTQTPRYLIKTRGQQVTLSCSPISGHRSVSWYQQTPGQGLQFLFEYFSETQRNKGNFPGRFSGRQFSNSRSEMNVSTLELGDSALYLCASSSLRSSTDTQYFGPGTRLTVL.

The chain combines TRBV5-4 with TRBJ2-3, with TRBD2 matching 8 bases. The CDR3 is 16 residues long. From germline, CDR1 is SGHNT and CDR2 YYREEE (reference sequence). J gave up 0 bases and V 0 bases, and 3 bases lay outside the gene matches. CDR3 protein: CASSLDLAGSTDTQYF. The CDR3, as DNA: TGTGCCAGCAGCTTGGATTTAGCGGGGAGCACAGATACGCAGTATTTT. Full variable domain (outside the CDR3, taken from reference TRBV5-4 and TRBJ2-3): ETGVTQSPTHLIKTRGQQVTLRCSSQSGHNTVSWYQQALGQGPQFIFQYYREEENGRGNFPPRFSGLQFPNYSSELNVNALELDDSALYLCASSLDLAGSTDTQYFGPGTRLTVL.

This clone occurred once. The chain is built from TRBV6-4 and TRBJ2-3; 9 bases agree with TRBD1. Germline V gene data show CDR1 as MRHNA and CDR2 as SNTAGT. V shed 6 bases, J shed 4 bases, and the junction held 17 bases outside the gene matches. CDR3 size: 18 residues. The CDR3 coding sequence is TGTGCCAGCAGCGAACATAGACCGGGACAGGGCGTACCAGATACGCAGTATTTT. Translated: CASSEHRPGQGVPDTQYF.

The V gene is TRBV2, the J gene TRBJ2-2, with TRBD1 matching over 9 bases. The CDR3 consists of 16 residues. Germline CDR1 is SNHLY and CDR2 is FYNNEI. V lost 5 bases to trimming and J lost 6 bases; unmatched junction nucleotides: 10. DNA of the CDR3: TGTGCCAGCAGTATACAGGGGGCGCTTGGGTCCGGGGAGCTGTTTTTT. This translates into CASSIQGALGSGELFF.

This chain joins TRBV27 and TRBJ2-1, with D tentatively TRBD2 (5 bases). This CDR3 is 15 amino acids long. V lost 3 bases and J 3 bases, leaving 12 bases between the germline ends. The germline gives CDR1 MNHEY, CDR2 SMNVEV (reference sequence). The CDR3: CASSLSGVRYNEQFF. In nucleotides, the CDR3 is TGTGCCAGCAGTTTGTCCGGGGTACGCTACAATGAGCAGTTCTTC.

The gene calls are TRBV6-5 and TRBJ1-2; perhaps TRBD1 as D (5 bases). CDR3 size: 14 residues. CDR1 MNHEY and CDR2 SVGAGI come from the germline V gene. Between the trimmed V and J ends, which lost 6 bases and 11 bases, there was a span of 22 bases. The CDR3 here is CASSDGGTLRTYTF. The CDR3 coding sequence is TGTGCCAGCAGCGACGGGGGGACCCTACGGACGTACACCTTC.

The CDR3 reads CASSNREGYTF. CDR3 DNA sequence: TGTGCCAGTAGTAACAGGGAGGGCTACACCTTC. This sequence joins TRBV19 and TRBJ1-2; possible D gene TRBD1, 6 bases. Germline loops: CDR1 LNHDA, CDR2 SQIVND (reference sequence). V was shortened by 4 bases and J by 8 bases, with 8 bases between the two germline ends. This CDR3 has 11 residues.

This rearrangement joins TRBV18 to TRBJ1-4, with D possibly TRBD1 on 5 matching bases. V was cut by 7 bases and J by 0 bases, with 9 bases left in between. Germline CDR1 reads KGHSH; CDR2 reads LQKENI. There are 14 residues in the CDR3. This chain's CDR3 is CASCPGATNEKLFF. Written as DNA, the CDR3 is TGTGCCAGCTGTCCGGGGGCAACTAATGAAAAACTGTTTTTT. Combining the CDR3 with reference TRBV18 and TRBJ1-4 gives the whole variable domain NAGVMQNPRHLVRRRGQEARLRCSPMKGHSHVYWYRQLPEEGLKFMVYLQKENIIDESGMPKERFSAEFPKEGPSILRIQQVVRGDSAAYFCASCPGATNEKLFFGSGTQLSVL.

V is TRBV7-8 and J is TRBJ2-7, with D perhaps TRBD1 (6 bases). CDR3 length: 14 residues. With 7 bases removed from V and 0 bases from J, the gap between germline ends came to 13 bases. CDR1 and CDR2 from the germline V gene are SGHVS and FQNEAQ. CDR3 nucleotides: TGTGCCAGCAAGGCAGGACAGCTCTCCTACGAGCAGTACTTC. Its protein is CASKAGQLSYEQYF.

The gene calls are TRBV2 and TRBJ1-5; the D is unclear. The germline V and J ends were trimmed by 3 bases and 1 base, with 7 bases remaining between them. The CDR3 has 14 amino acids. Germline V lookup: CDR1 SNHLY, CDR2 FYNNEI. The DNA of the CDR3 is TGTGCCAGCAGTGACAGGCTAAGCAATCAGCCCCAGCATTTT. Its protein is CASSDRLSNQPQHF.

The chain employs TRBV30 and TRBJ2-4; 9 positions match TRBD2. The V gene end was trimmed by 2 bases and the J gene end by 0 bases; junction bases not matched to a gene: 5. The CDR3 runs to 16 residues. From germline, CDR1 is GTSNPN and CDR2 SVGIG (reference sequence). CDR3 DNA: TGTGCCTGGAGTAAGCGGGGGGACATAGCCAAAAACATTCAGTACTTC. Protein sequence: CAWSKRGDIAKNIQYF.

Written as DNA, the CDR3 is TGTGCCAGCAGCGCGCTGGGACTAGCGGGGGGGCCGGATACGCAGTATTTT. Translation gives CASSALGLAGGPDTQYF. This chain uses TRBV9 with TRBJ2-3, with 16 bases identical to TRBD2. The germline gives CDR1 SGDLS, CDR2 YYNGEE. This CDR3 comprises 17 residues. After removal of 3 bases from V and 6 bases from J, the junction contained 7 bases not matched to a gene.

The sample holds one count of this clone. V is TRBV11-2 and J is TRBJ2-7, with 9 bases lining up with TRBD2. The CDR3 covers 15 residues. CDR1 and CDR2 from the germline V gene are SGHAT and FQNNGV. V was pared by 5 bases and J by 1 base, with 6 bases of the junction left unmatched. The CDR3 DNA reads TGTGCCAGCAGCAGGCTAGCGGGGTTATCCTACGAGCAGTACTTC. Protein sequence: CASSRLAGLSYEQYF.

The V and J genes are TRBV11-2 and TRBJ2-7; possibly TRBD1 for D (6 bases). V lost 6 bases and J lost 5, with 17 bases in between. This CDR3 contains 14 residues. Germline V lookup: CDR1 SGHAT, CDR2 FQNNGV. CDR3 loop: CASSQQLHRDEQYF. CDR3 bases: TGTGCCAGCAGTCAACAGTTGCACAGGGACGAGCAGTACTTC.

The CDR3 loop is CASGLGTGGHYNEQFF. For the CDR3, the DNA is TGTGCTAGTGGTTTGGGTACCGGGGGGCACTACAATGAGCAGTTCTTC. The chain carries TRBV12-5 and TRBJ2-1, with a weak D call TRBD2 (7 bases). V was shortened by 1 base and J by 3 bases, with 13 bases between the two germline ends. The CDR3 sequence is 16 residues long. CDR1 and CDR2 (germline): LGHNT, FRNRAP.

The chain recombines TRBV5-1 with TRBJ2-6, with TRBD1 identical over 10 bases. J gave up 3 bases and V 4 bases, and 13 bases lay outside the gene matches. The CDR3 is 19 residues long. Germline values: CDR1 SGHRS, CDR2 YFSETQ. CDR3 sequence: CASSRPGGQGISGANVLTF. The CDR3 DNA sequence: TGCGCCAGCAGCCGACCGGGGGGACAGGGGATAAGTGGGGCCAACGTCCTGACTTTC.

This chain's CDR3 is CASSATPGGAGAYEQYF. Written as DNA, the CDR3 is TGCGCCAGCAGCGCCACACCGGGCGGGGCGGGGGCCTACGAGCAGTACTTC. The chain carries TRBV4-1 and TRBJ2-7; 7 nucleotides match TRBD2. Germline CDR1 and CDR2: MGHRA and YSYEKL. There are 17 residues in the CDR3. V lost 5 bases to trimming and J lost 2 bases; unmatched junction nucleotides: 15.

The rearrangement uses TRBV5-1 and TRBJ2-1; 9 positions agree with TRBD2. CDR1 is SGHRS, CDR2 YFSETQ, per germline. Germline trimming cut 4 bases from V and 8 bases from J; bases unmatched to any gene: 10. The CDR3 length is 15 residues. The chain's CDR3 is CASSSIAGDVDEQFF. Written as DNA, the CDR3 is TGCGCCAGCAGCAGTATAGCGGGGGATGTGGATGAGCAGTTCTTC.

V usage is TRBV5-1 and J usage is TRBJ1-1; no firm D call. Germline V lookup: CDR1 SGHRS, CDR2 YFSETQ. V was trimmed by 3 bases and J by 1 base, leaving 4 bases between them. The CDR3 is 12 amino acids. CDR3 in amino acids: CASSSGNTEAFF. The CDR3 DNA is TGCGCCAGCAGCTCGGGGAACACTGAAGCTTTCTTT.

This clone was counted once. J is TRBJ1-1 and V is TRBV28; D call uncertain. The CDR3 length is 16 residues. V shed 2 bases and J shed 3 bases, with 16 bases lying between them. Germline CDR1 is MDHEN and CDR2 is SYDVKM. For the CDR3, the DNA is TGTGCCAGCAGTTTAGCGGGTGGTAATCGGTACACTGAAGCTTTCTTT. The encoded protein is CASSLAGGNRYTEAFF.

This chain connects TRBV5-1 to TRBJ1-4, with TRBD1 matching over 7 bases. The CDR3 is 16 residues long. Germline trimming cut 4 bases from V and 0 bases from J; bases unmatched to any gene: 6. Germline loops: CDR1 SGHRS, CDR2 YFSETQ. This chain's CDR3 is CASSVTGTATNEKLFF. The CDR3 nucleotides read TGCGCCAGCAGCGTAACCGGGACAGCAACTAATGAAAAACTGTTTTTT. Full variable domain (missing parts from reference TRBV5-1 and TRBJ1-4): KAGVTQTPRYLIKTRGQQVTLSCSPISGHRSVSWYQQTPGQGLQFLFEYFSETQRNKGNFPGRFSGRQFSNSRSEMNVSTLELGDSALYLCASSVTGTATNEKLFFGSGTQLSVL.

This CDR3 reads CASSHNRGRGNTEAFF. As DNA, the CDR3 is TGCGCCAGCAGCCATAACAGGGGGCGGGGGAACACTGAAGCTTTCTTT. This rearrangement joins TRBV4-1 to TRBJ1-1, with 9 bases lining up with TRBD1. The CDR3 has 16 amino acids. Per germline, CDR1 MGHRA and CDR2 YSYEKL. V trimming: 3 bases; J trimming: 1 base; junction bases outside the gene matches: 6.

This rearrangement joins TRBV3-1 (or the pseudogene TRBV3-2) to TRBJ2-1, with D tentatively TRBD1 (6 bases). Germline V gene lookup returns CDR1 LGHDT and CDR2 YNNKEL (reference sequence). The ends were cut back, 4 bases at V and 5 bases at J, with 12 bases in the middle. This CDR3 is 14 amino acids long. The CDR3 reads CASSRTDSNNEQFF. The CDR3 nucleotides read TGTGCCAGCAGCCGGACAGATTCTAACAATGAGCAGTTCTTC.

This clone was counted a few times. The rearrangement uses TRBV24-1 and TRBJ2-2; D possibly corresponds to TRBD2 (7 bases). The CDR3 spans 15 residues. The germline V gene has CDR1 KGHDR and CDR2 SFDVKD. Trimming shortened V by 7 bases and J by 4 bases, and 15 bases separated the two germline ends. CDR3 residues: CATRGGPGSTGELFF. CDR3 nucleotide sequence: TGTGCCACCAGGGGGGGGCCAGGGTCCACCGGGGAGCTGTTTTTT.

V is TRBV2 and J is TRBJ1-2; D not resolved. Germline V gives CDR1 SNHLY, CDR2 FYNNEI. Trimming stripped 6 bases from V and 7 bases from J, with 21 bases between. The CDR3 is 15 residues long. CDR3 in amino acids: CASRGESHTYGGYTF. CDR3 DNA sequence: TGTGCCAGCAGGGGCGAATCACACACGTATGGTGGCTACACCTTC.

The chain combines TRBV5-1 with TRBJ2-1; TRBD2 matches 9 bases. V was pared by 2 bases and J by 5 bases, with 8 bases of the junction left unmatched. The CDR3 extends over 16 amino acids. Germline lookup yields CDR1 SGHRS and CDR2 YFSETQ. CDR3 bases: TGCGCCAGCAGCTTCATGGTATTAGCGGGGGACAATGAGCAGTTCTTC. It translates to CASSFMVLAGDNEQFF.

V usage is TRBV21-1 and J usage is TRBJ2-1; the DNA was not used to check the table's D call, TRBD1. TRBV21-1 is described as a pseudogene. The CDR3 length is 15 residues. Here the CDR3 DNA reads TGTGCCAGCAGCAACCGGGACAGGGCATACAATGAGCAGTTCTTC. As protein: CASSNRDRAYNEQFF.

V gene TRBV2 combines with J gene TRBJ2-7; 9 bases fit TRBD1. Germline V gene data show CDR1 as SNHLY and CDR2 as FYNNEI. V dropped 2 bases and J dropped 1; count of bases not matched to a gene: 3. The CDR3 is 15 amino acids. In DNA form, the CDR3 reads TGTGCCAGCAGTGAAAACAGGGGGCCTTCCTACGAGCAGTACTTC. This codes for CASSENRGPSYEQYF.

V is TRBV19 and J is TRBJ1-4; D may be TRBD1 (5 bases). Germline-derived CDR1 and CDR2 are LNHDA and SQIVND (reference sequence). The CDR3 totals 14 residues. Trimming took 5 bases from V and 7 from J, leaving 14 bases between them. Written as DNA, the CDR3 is TGTGCCAGTAGTCCTGGGGCGATCGCTGAAAAACTGTTTTTT. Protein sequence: CASSPGAIAEKLFF.